The 25 T cell receptor beta chains presented below share a single source sample, sequenced in a study of CD8+CD57+ T cells in acquired aplastic anemia. It was genomic DNA that served as the template for profiling TCR beta VDJ and CDR3. TCRdb re-derived calls from the reads in MiXCR, one entry per CDR3 protein. The table records fewer than 200,000 distinct CDR3 sequences, approximately 40% of them present only once. The sequenced sample was sorted CD4+, CD8+, or CD8+CD57+ T cells (not recorded which) from PBMCs. These receptors came from a human donor in good health.

CDR3 nucleotides: TGTGCCAGCAGTGAAGGGTCCAGCGGGAGGCCTAGCACAGATACGCAGTATTTT. Amino acids: CASSEGSSGRPSTDTQYF. The chain couples TRBV2 to TRBJ2-3, with TRBD2 identical over 9 bases. The CDR3 spans 18 residues. Germline V gives CDR1 SNHLY, CDR2 FYNNEI. J gave up 0 bases and V 1 base, and 8 bases lay outside the gene matches.

The V gene is TRBV29-1, the J gene TRBJ2-1, with 14 bases fitting TRBD2. Germline V lookup: CDR1 SQVTM, CDR2 ANQGSEA. The CDR3 length is 13 residues. After removal of 6 bases from V and 8 bases from J, the junction contained 3 bases not matched to a gene. This chain's CDR3 is CSVGTSGSYEQFF. DNA for the CDR3: TGCAGCGTCGGGACTAGCGGGAGCTATGAGCAGTTCTTC.

On this clonotype: This may be a read error: a much more frequent sequence differs by one nucleotide. This sequence joins TRBV5-1 and TRBJ1-2; D gene ambiguous. The CDR3 extends over 14 amino acids. CDR1 SGHRS and CDR2 YFSETQ come from the germline V gene. CDR3 sequence reads: CASSLGLGLGGYAF. The CDR3 DNA is TGCGCCAGCAGCTTGGGATTGGGGTTGGGTGGCTACGCCTTC. The whole variable domain, remainder taken from reference TRBV5-1 and TRBJ1-2, is KAGVTQTPRYLIKTRGQQVTLSCSPISGHRSVSWYQQTPGQGLQFLFEYFSETQRNKGNFPGRFSGRQFSNSRSEMNVSTLELGDSALYLCASSLGLGLGGYAFGSGTRLTVV.

The V call is TRBV11-1, the J call TRBJ2-3, with D possibly being TRBD1 or TRBD2 (7 bases each). Trimming pared 6 bases from V and 4 bases from J, leaving 17 bases between. The CDR3 sequence is 15 residues long. Germline V lookup: CDR1 SGHAT, CDR2 FQDESV (reference sequence). CDR3 sequence: CASRRSGGASDTQYF. The CDR3 DNA follows: TGTGCCAGCAGGCGGTCAGGGGGGGCCTCAGATACGCAGTATTTT.

The CDR3 DNA follows: TGCAGTGCAGGAGCGGGGGTAGGGACAGATACGCAGTATTTT. The encoded protein is CSAGAGVGTDTQYF. The V call is TRBV20-1, the J call TRBJ2-3; 8 bases map to TRBD2. There are 14 residues in the CDR3. The ends lost 6 bases at V and 3 bases at J; junction bases unmatched: 8. Germline V gives CDR1 DFQATT, CDR2 SNEGSKA (reference sequence).

This clonotype has at least ten counts. The chain recombines TRBV20-1 with TRBJ2-1; 12 nucleotides line up with TRBD2. The CDR3 is 17 amino acids. The trim removed 4 bases at V and 4 bases at J, leaving 11 bases unmatched. CDR1 is DFQATT, CDR2 SNEGSKA, per germline (reference sequence). The CDR3 DNA sequence: TGCAGTGCTAAAGGACTAGCGGGACTCGTCCTTTACAATGAGCAGTTCTTC. Translated, it gives CSAKGLAGLVLYNEQFF.

In regard to this clonotype: A read error may be the cause here, since a much bigger clone is one base away. V gene TRBV6-5 combines with J gene TRBJ2-7; D is unclear. CDR1 is MNHEY and CDR2 is SVGAGI in the germline V gene. The CDR3 spans 13 residues. In DNA form, the CDR3 reads TGTGCCAGCGGTTACTCGTTCGCCTACGAGCAGTACTTC. It specifies CASGYSFAYEQYF.

This clonotype was recorded many times. This chain links TRBV5-1 with TRBJ2-7; no reliable D call. Germline V gives CDR1 SGHRS, CDR2 YFSETQ. The ends were cut back, 4 bases at V and 7 bases at J, with 21 bases in the middle. The CDR3 runs 15 residues. DNA of the CDR3: TGCGCCAGCAGCATCCGACTGCCCGGGCAGGAAGAGCAGTACTTC. Translated, it gives CASSIRLPGQEEQYF.

As regards this clonotype: This may come from a read error, since a much larger clone is one base off. J is TRBJ2-1 and V is TRBV30; no firm D call. Germline V gene lookup returns CDR1 GTSNPN and CDR2 SVGIG (reference sequence). Trimming took 1 base from V and 6 from J, leaving 7 bases between them. This CDR3 has 12 residues. The CDR3 here is CAWSGVGNEQFF. CDR3 coding DNA: TGTGCCTGGAGTGGGGTCGGCAATGAGCAGTTCTTC.

This clonotype has a single count. The chain recombines TRBV5-1 with TRBJ2-7; D might be TRBD1 (5 bases). Germline V gene lookup returns CDR1 SGHRS and CDR2 YFSETQ. The length of the CDR3 is 14 residues. V lost 0 bases to trimming and J lost 1 base, with 8 bases between them. This CDR3 is CASSLDRLSYEQYF. The DNA of the CDR3 is TGCGCCAGCAGCTTGGACAGGCTATCCTACGAGCAGTACTTC. The full variable domain, with the rest looked up from reference TRBV5-1 and TRBJ2-7, is KAGVTQTPRYLIKTRGQQVTLSCSPISGHRSVSWYQQTPGQGLQFLFEYFSETQRNKGNFPGRFSGRQFSNSRSEMNVSTLELGDSALYLCASSLDRLSYEQYFGPGTRLTVT.

The sample holds many counts of this clonotype. The rearrangement joins TRBV20-1 to TRBJ2-2; D is unresolved. Germline values: CDR1 DFQATT, CDR2 SNEGSKA (reference sequence). Trimming cost V 5 bases and J 3 bases, with 7 bases left between them. There are 12 residues in the CDR3. The DNA of the CDR3 is TGCAGTGCTTCTACCCACACCGGGGAGCTGTTTTTT. Protein sequence: CSASTHTGELFF.

This clonotype was seen repeatedly, ten times or more. The rearrangement joins TRBV2 to TRBJ1-5, with a weak D call TRBD1 (6 bases). The CDR3 is 14 residues long. With 7 bases removed from V and 9 bases from J, the gap between germline ends came to 19 bases. Germline-derived CDR1 and CDR2 are SNHLY and FYNNEI. This chain's CDR3 is CASMTDSGGWPQHF. The CDR3 nucleotides read TGTGCCAGCATGACGGACAGCGGGGGTTGGCCCCAGCATTTT. The full variable domain, its missing parts supplied by reference TRBV2 and TRBJ1-5, is EPEVTQTPSHQVTQMGQEVILRCVPISNHLYFYWYRQILGQKVEFLVSFYNNEISEKSEIFDDQFSVERPDGSNFTLKIRSTKLEDSAMYFCASMTDSGGWPQHFGDGTRLSIL.

CDR3 amino acids: CATGRGTGELFF. The CDR3 nucleotides read TGTGCCACGGGGAGAGGCACCGGGGAGCTGTTTTTT. J is TRBJ2-2 and V is TRBV7-9, with D tentatively TRBD2 (5 bases). Germline V gene sequence: CDR1 SEHNR, CDR2 FQNEAQ (reference sequence). The CDR3 has 12 residues. V was pared by 10 bases and J by 4 bases, with 10 bases between.

This clonotype showed up just once. This chain connects TRBV10-3 to TRBJ1-2; D is unresolved. CDR3 length: 15 residues. V was pared by 2 bases and J by 8 bases, with 18 bases between. Germline values: CDR1 ENHRY, CDR2 SYGVKD. The CDR3 DNA reads TGTGCCATCAGTGAGGTGGCAGACCCCCTGAGGGGCTACACCTTC. It specifies CAISEVADPLRGYTF.

This clonotype occurred once. It is likely a read error, because the conserved phenylalanine at the end of the CDR3 is missing. The V gene is TRBV24-1, the J gene TRBJ2-1; weak D call: TRBD1 (6 bases). Trimming left V 3 bases short and J 9 bases short, with 11 bases between. Germline lookup yields CDR1 KGHDR and CDR2 SFDVKD. The CDR3 loop spans 13 amino acids. The CDR3: CATSDAGVSEQFL. CDR3 in DNA: TGTGCCACCAGTGATGCAGGGGTGTCTGAGCAGTTCCTC.

This clonotype is a singleton in its sample. The V call is TRBV12-5, the J call TRBJ1-5; 10 positions match TRBD1. The junction had 11 bases not matched to a gene; V was cut back by 2 bases and J by 7 bases. The germline V gene has CDR1 LGHNT and CDR2 FRNRAP. CDR3 length: 17 amino acids. This chain's CDR3 is CASGLSGDRGWGQPQHF. The CDR3 DNA reads as TGTGCTAGTGGTTTGAGTGGGGACAGGGGATGGGGGCAGCCCCAGCATTTT.

The J gene is TRBJ1-6, the V gene TRBV20-1; D remains unclear. The CDR3 is 14 residues long. V shed 3 bases and J shed 7 bases, with 13 bases lying between them. Germline values: CDR1 DFQATT, CDR2 SNEGSKA (reference sequence). The CDR3 protein is CSARMVGLNSPLHF. In nucleotides, the CDR3 is TGCAGTGCTAGGATGGTCGGGCTAAATTCACCCCTCCACTTT.

This clonotype was counted ten times or more. The rearrangement uses TRBV19 and TRBJ1-6, with unresolved D. V lost 3 bases and J lost 6, with 12 bases in between. Germline CDR1 LNHDA, CDR2 SQIVND (reference sequence). This CDR3 spans 15 amino acids. The CDR3 DNA reads as TGTGCCAGTAGTATTGTGGACCGACCTAATTCACCCCTCCACTTT. It encodes CASSIVDRPNSPLHF.

This clonotype showed up many times. The chain recombines TRBV6-1 with TRBJ2-7; tentative D call: TRBD1 (6 bases). CDR1 is MNHNS, CDR2 SASEGT, per germline. The CDR3 has 12 residues. V was trimmed by 8 bases and J by 2 bases, leaving 10 bases between them. CDR3 region: CASSQGPYEQYF. CDR3 bases: TGTGCCAGCTCTCAGGGGCCCTACGAGCAGTACTTC.

The chain couples TRBV7-9 to TRBJ2-3, with 8 nucleotides matching TRBD1. Germline CDR1 is SEHNR and CDR2 is FQNEAQ (reference sequence). The CDR3 has 13 amino acids. The V segment lost 5 bases and the J segment 3 bases; nucleotides outside the gene matches: 1. The chain's CDR3 is CASSHRGTDTQYF. For the CDR3, the DNA is TGTGCCAGCAGCCACAGGGGGACAGATACGCAGTATTTT.

This chain links TRBV20-1 with TRBJ2-7; D unclear. Per the germline V gene, CDR1 is DFQATT and CDR2 is SNEGSKA (reference sequence). The CDR3 loop spans 14 amino acids. V was clipped by 0 bases and J by 2 bases, with 11 bases between them. The CDR3 region has the DNA TGCAGTGCTAGAGACAGATCCCGCCCCTACGAGCAGTACTTC. This translates into CSARDRSRPYEQYF.

The gene calls are TRBV20-1 and TRBJ2-5; D is undetermined. Germline V gene lookup returns CDR1 DFQATT and CDR2 SNEGSKA (reference sequence). V was trimmed by 3 bases and J by 2 bases, leaving 4 bases between them. This CDR3 is built from 11 residues. The CDR3 protein is CSASLQETQYF. The CDR3 nucleotides are TGCAGTGCTAGCCTTCAAGAGACCCAGTACTTC.

This rearrangement joins TRBV9 to TRBJ2-1; 10 nucleotides align to TRBD2. With 0 bases clipped from V and 5 bases from J, the junction kept 8 bases outside the gene matches. This CDR3 has 17 residues. Germline CDR1 and CDR2: SGDLS and YYNGEE. As DNA, the CDR3 is TGTGCCAGCAGCGTAGCGCCTAGCGGGAGAACGCACAATGAGCAGTTCTTC. This translates into CASSVAPSGRTHNEQFF. The full variable domain, completed using reference TRBV9 and TRBJ2-1, is DSGVTQTPKHLITATGQRVTLRCSPRSGDLSVYWYQQSLDQGLQFLIQYYNGEERAKGNILERFSAQQFPDLHSELNLSSLELGDSALYFCASSVAPSGRTHNEQFFGPGTRLTVL.

The chain recombines TRBV3-1 with TRBJ2-3, with D perhaps given as TRBD1 or TRBD2 (5 bases each). The CDR3 has 15 residues. The V end lost 3 bases, the J end lost 4 bases, and 14 bases lay between the germline ends. Germline loops: CDR1 LGHDT, CDR2 YNNKEL (reference sequence). CDR3 residues: CASSQGTQISDTQYF. CDR3 sequence (DNA): TGTGCCAGCAGCCAGGGGACCCAGATCTCAGATACGCAGTATTTT.

This clonotype has a count of ten or more. This chain uses TRBV5-4 with TRBJ2-3; the D gene is possibly TRBD2 (6 bases). Trimming took off 4 bases at V and 2 bases at J, with 14 bases between the two ends. This CDR3 is 15 amino acids long. Per the germline V gene, CDR1 is SGHNT and CDR2 is YYREEE (reference sequence). The CDR3 spells CASSPAGLHTDTQYF. The CDR3 DNA is TGTGCCAGCAGCCCGGCGGGGCTTCACACAGATACGCAGTATTTT.